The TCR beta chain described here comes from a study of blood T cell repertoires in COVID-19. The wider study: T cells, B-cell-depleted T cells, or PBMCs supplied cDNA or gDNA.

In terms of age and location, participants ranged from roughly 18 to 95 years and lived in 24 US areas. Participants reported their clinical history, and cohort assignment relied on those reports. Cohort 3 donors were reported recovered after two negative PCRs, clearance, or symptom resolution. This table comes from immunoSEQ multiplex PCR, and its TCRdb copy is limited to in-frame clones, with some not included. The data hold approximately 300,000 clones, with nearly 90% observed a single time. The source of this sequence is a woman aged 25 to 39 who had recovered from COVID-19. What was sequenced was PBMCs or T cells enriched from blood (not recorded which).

CDR3: CASSVEGQYNSPLHF. CDR3 coding DNA: TGTGCCAGCAGCGTAGAGGGACAGTATAATTCACCCCTCCACTTT. This rearrangement joins TRBV9 to TRBJ1-6; the match to TRBD1 covers 7 bases. The germline CDR1 and CDR2 sequences are SGDLS and YYNGEE. With V trimmed by 0 bases and J by 4 bases, 1 base remained unmatched. The CDR3 has 15 amino acids.